This T cell receptor beta chain comes out of a study of cytomegalovirus exposure and HLA in healthy donors. General study results and limits: Among TCR beta chains, those listed as cytomegalovirus-associated numbered 164.

Concerning this clone: No antigen is known for it.

V lost 3 bases, J lost 6 bases, and 11 bases lay in between. The CDR3 sequence is 13 residues long. Germline loops: CDR1 MGHDK, CDR2 SYGVNS. Profiled with immunoSEQ multiplex PCR; TCRdb holds only in-frame clones, not every one. Of a few hundred thousand clones in the sample, about 86% were seen once. The origin of this receptor is a young woman in good health and CMV-seronegative. The gene calls are TRBV25-1 and TRBJ1-2; D is ambiguous. Sequencing used PBMCs. As DNA, the CDR3 is TGTGCCAGCAGTGATCCGGGGTCGCATGGCTACACCTTC. This translates into CASSDPGSHGYTF.